The source of this T cell receptor (beta chain) is a study of blood T cell repertoires in COVID-19. Study context: Samples of COVID-19 (acute and convalescent) were obtained from the United States, Italy and Spain.

This clone was detected only once. Original processing methods: Reference gene primer amplification yielded estimated nucleated cell counts. The repertoire was sequenced with immunoSEQ multiplex PCR; TCRdb's copy has only in-frame clones and lacks some. V and J calls and clone size are those listed in that table; D and trimming were worked out from the DNA. The repertoire has about 230,000 clones, around 78% of them found once; the top ten carry approximately 2.6%. Source material: peripheral blood. The receptor comes from a woman in her seventies with active or convalescent COVID-19.

The chain's CDR3 is CASSLSGRGDTEAFF. The CDR3 DNA is TGCGCCAGCAGCTTGTCCGGGAGGGGGGACACTGAAGCTTTCTTT. The V call is TRBV5-1, the J call TRBJ1-1; tentatively, D is TRBD1 (6 bases). The germline gives CDR1 SGHRS, CDR2 YFSETQ. This CDR3 region has 15 residues. Between the trimmed V and J ends, which lost 1 base and 3 bases, there was a span of 13 bases.